Listed below are T cell receptor beta chains from one sample, sequenced in a study of metastatic and nonmetastatic thyroid tumors. TCRdb re-processed the PCR reads through MiXCR. This table has approximately 23,000 clones, roughly 23% appearing once. The sample consisted of blood. All receptors derive from a male donor with papillary thyroid cancer or a benign thyroid nodule (not recorded which). Some clones in this sample may be carry-over from other donors' samples. The CDR3 runs from the conserved cysteine through the conserved F or W. Each record gives: CDR3 length, V gene, D gene, clone size, J gene, CDR3 protein, CDR3 DNA. A D gene is named only where the DNA matches it firmly. Clone size is stated in some rows and not others, as once, few, many or a class when expanded.

>12|TRBV27|-|-|TRBJ2-7
CASSSNPYEQYF
TGTGCCAGCAGCTCCAACCCCTACGAGCAGTACTTC
>12|TRBV2|-|many|TRBJ2-7
CASSIQDTEQYF
TGTGCCAGCAGTATACAGGATACCGAGCAGTACTTC
>13|TRBV28|TRBD1|many|TRBJ1-2
CASSPNRGNGYTF
TGTGCCAGCAGTCCGAACAGGGGAAACGGCTACACCTTC
>15|TRBV5-6|TRBD1|many|TRBJ1-2
CASSLEGGWNYGYTF
TGTGCCAGCAGCTTGGAAGGGGGCTGGAACTATGGCTACACCTTC
>17|TRBV28|TRBD1|many|TRBJ2-4
CASSFPEGGRGKNIQYF
TGTGCCAGCAGTTTCCCGGAAGGGGGCAGGGGAAAAAACATTCAGTACTTC
>20|TRBV14|-|many|TRBJ2-7
CASSPRMGEVEGPLSYEQYF
TGTGCCAGCAGCCCAAGAATGGGCGAAGTGGAGGGGCCTCTCTCCTACGAGCAGTACTTC
>14|TRBV29-1|-|many|TRBJ1-1
CSVEFSWQPNEAFF
TGCAGCGTTGAATTTTCTTGGCAACCGAATGAAGCTTTCTTT
>14|TRBV10-3|-|many|TRBJ2-1
CAISDPPRNNEQFF
TGTGCCATCAGTGATCCCCCAAGGAACAATGAGCAGTTCTTC
>14|TRBV19|-|many|TRBJ1-2
CASSIAERTSGYTF
TGTGCCAGTAGTATAGCGGAACGGACATCTGGCTACACCTTC
>15|TRBV6-1|-|-|TRBJ2-2
CASRPGGMETGELFF
TGTGCCAGCCGCCCAGGAGGGATGGAGACCGGGGAGCTGTTTTTT
>13|TRBV24-1|-|-|TRBJ2-2
CATSRRYPGELFF
TGTGCCACCAGTCGTCGGTACCCGGGGGAGCTGTTTTTT
>14|TRBV27|TRBD1|many|TRBJ2-2
CASWDRANTGELFF
TGTGCCAGCTGGGACAGGGCGAACACCGGGGAGCTGTTTTTT
>15|TRBV19|TRBD1|many|TRBJ2-7
CASSTITGGSYEQYF
TGTGCCAGTAGTACCATAACAGGGGGATCCTACGAGCAGTACTTC
>16|TRBV10-3|TRBD2|few|TRBJ2-2
CAISDLAGLYTGELFF
TGTGCCATCAGTGACCTAGCGGGACTGTACACCGGGGAGCTGTTTTTT
>14|TRBV6-1|-|-|TRBJ2-7
CASRTGAQYYEQYF
TGTGCCAGCAGGACGGGGGCGCAGTACTACGAGCAGTACTTC
>15|TRBV5-1|TRBD2|many|TRBJ2-3
CASSSSGTGTDTQYF
TGCGCCAGCAGTTCTAGCGGGACCGGCACAGATACGCAGTATTTT
>14|TRBV20-1|-|-|TRBJ2-7
CSASNWAAGYEQYF
TGCAGTGCTAGTAATTGGGCAGCAGGTTACGAGCAGTACTTC
>13|TRBV6-1|-|many|TRBJ1-4
CASVQGRGEKLFF
TGTGCCTCCGTACAGGGTAGAGGGGAAAAACTGTTTTTT